The 4 T cell receptor beta chains below all came from one sample that was sequenced in a study of CD8+ T cells in alopecia areata. Investigators isolated RNA and reverse transcribed it into cDNA to act as the sequencing template. Clones were sequenced by immunoSEQ multiplex PCR, and TCRdb holds only the in-frame ones, with some missing. The sample consists of fewer than 350,000 clones, roughly 60% of them appearing once. Treatment here: oral pan-JAK inhibitor, 5-10 mg twice daily. Sequences were derived from CD4+ T cells sorted from blood, sampled at week 24, from a patient treated with tofacitinib. These receptors all stem from a human donor with alopecia areata.

The sample holds a few counts of this clone. This rearrangement joins TRBV27 to TRBJ2-7; 9 nucleotides agree with TRBD1. V shed 2 bases, J shed 0 bases, and the junction held 2 bases outside the gene matches. The CDR3 length is 15 residues. Germline CDR1 is MNHEY and CDR2 is SMNVEV (reference sequence). Here the CDR3 reads CASSLRDRVSYEQYF. CDR3 in DNA: TGTGCCAGCAGTTTAAGGGACAGGGTCTCCTACGAGCAGTACTTC.

The rearrangement uses TRBV25-1 and TRBJ1-2, with 8 bases identical to TRBD1. Germline trimming cut 4 bases from V and 8 bases from J; bases unmatched to any gene: 6. CDR1 is MGHDK, CDR2 SYGVNS, per germline. The CDR3 spans 13 residues. As DNA, the CDR3 is TGTGCCAGCAGTGCCGGACAGGGTACGGGCTACACCTTC. This gives the protein CASSAGQGTGYTF.

The chain carries TRBV30 and TRBJ2-3; no clear D. V was trimmed by 2 bases and J by 2 bases, leaving 8 bases between them. The CDR3 length is 13 residues. Per the germline V gene, CDR1 is GTSNPN and CDR2 is SVGIG (reference sequence). The CDR3 coding sequence is TGTGCCTGGAGTATAAGCGACACAGATACGCAGTATTTT. Translated, it gives CAWSISDTDTQYF. The full variable domain, its missing parts supplied by reference TRBV30 and TRBJ2-3, is SQTIHQWPATLVQPVGSPLSLECTVEGTSNPNLYWYRQAAGRGLQLLFYSVGIGQISSEVPQNLSASRPQDRQFILSSKKLLLSDSGFYLCAWSISDTDTQYFGPGTRLTVL.

This clone showed up just a few times. The chain recombines TRBV4-1 with TRBJ1-1, with TRBD1 as a possible D gene (5 bases). The CDR3 is 15 residues long. Germline CDR1 MGHRA, CDR2 YSYEKL. V was cut by 4 bases and J by 2 bases, with 14 bases left in between. The CDR3 reads CASSLFKGTNTEAFF. CDR3 nucleotide sequence: TGCGCCAGCAGCCTCTTTAAAGGGACTAACACTGAAGCTTTCTTT.